This TCR beta chain was sequenced during a study of graft-versus-host responses after intestinal transplantation. TCRdb's copy holds only in-frame clones and misses some; the assay was immunoSEQ multiplex PCR. The top ten clones hold roughly 0.39% of a sample with just over 85,000 clones, roughly 92% of them seen once. As concerns this clone: Its antigen is currently unknown.

The source of this sequence is a human donor who was the organ donor for an intestinal transplant. This sample comprised unstimulated CD8+ T cells sorted from spleen or lymph node cells, obtained before transplant.

The CDR3 sequence: CASSAGTGLQPQHF. The DNA for the CDR3 is TGTGCCAGCAGCGCCGGGACAGGCCTCCAGCCCCAGCATTTT. The rearrangement joins TRBV9 to TRBJ1-5; 8 nucleotides align to TRBD1. This CDR3 has 14 residues. The trim removed 3 bases at V and 7 bases at J, leaving 6 bases unmatched. Germline V lookup: CDR1 SGDLS, CDR2 YYNGEE.